The 24 T cell receptor beta chains reported below all come from one sample, sequenced in a study of blood T cell repertoires in COVID-19. TCRdb keeps only in-frame clones here, not all; method: immunoSEQ multiplex PCR. The sample has about 94,000 clones; 84% are singletons. The sequenced sample consisted of peripheral blood. The receptors were sampled from a man in his 60s with acute or convalescent COVID-19.

V usage is TRBV7-3 and J usage is TRBJ2-5; 7 bases align to TRBD2. V gave up 5 bases and J gave up 2 bases; unmatched junction bases: 8. The germline gives CDR1 SGHTA, CDR2 FQGTGA. The CDR3 runs 15 residues. The DNA of the CDR3 is TGTGCCAGCAGCCCTGGGGGAGGGGTACAAGAGACCCAGTACTTC. Its protein is CASSPGGGVQETQYF.

The chain recombines TRBV3-1 (or the pseudogene TRBV3-2) with TRBJ2-2; D gene ambiguous. The germline V gene has CDR1 LGHDT and CDR2 YNNKEL (reference sequence). The V gene lost 2 bases and the J gene lost 5 bases, with 3 bases spanning the gap. This CDR3 comprises 12 residues. The CDR3 bases are TGTGCCAGCAGCCAAATAACCGGGGAGCTGTTTTTT. Translated, it gives CASSQITGELFF.

This clone was counted once. This rearrangement joins TRBV19 to TRBJ2-5; 7 positions agree with TRBD2. Germline trimming cut 1 base from V and 4 bases from J; bases unmatched to any gene: 3. CDR3 length: 14 amino acids. The germline CDR1 and CDR2 sequences are LNHDA and SQIVND (reference sequence). The CDR3: CASSIGGGGETQYF. In nucleotides, the CDR3 is TGTGCCAGTAGTATAGGTGGCGGGGGAGAGACCCAGTACTTC.

The chain has TRBV6-4 and TRBJ1-1, with 11 bases that match TRBD1. The CDR3 is 18 amino acids. V shed 0 bases and J 0 bases; nucleotides not matched to a gene: 6. Germline CDR1 reads MRHNA; CDR2 reads SNTAGT. The CDR3 reads CASSDSGQGAPVNTEAFF. CDR3 DNA sequence: TGTGCCAGCAGTGACTCTGGACAGGGGGCCCCCGTGAACACTGAAGCTTTCTTT.

The V and J genes are TRBV5-1 and TRBJ2-1; D perhaps matches TRBD1 (6 bases). The V and J ends lost 3 bases and 7 bases respectively, with 8 bases between them. Germline lookup yields CDR1 SGHRS and CDR2 YFSETQ. This CDR3 spans 12 amino acids. CDR3 DNA: TGCGCCAGCAGCTCACAGGGTAATGAGCAGTTCTTC. Its translation: CASSSQGNEQFF.

This rearrangement joins TRBV5-1 to TRBJ1-1, with D possibly being TRBD1 (6 bases). V lost 4 bases and J lost 1, with 11 bases in between. CDR3 length: 14 residues. Germline V gives CDR1 SGHRS, CDR2 YFSETQ. This chain's CDR3 is CASSAGGRNTEAFF. In DNA form, the CDR3 reads TGCGCCAGCAGCGCGGGGGGCCGGAACACTGAAGCTTTCTTT. Combining the CDR3 with reference TRBV5-1 and TRBJ1-1 gives the whole variable domain KAGVTQTPRYLIKTRGQQVTLSCSPISGHRSVSWYQQTPGQGLQFLFEYFSETQRNKGNFPGRFSGRQFSNSRSEMNVSTLELGDSALYLCASSAGGRNTEAFFGQGTRLTVV.

The chain links TRBV4-3 to TRBJ1-1; D ambiguous. In germline, CDR1 is LGHNA, CDR2 YSLEER. This CDR3 spans 15 amino acids. Trimming took 2 bases from V and 4 from J, leaving 14 bases between them. The CDR3 protein is CASSQSRLGGTEAFF. The CDR3 region has the DNA TGCGCCAGCAGCCAATCCAGGCTAGGAGGCACTGAAGCTTTCTTT.

This clone appeared a single time. The gene calls are TRBV11-3 and TRBJ2-3; TRBD1 matches 8 bases. The CDR3 sequence is 15 residues long. Trimming at V came to 4 bases and at J to 3 bases, leaving 6 bases not matched to a gene. CDR1 SGHNT and CDR2 YENEEA come from the germline V gene. The CDR3 DNA reads TGTGCCAGCAGCTCCTCGACAGGGGAGACAGATACGCAGTATTTT. Its translation is CASSSSTGETDTQYF.

The V and J genes are TRBV12-5 and TRBJ2-5; 9 nucleotides line up with TRBD2. V shed 6 bases, J shed 0 bases, and the junction held 8 bases outside the gene matches. The CDR3 is 16 amino acids. Germline lookup yields CDR1 LGHNT and CDR2 FRNRAP. CDR3 sequence reads: CASGPAGGLYQETQYF. The CDR3, as DNA: TGTGCTAGTGGGCCAGCGGGGGGTTTGTACCAAGAGACCCAGTACTTC. Full variable domain (remainder filled in from reference TRBV12-5 and TRBJ2-5): DARVTQTPRHKVTEMGQEVTMRCQPILGHNTVFWYRQTMMQGLELLAYFRNRAPLDDSGMPKDRFSAEMPDATLATLKIQPSEPRDSAVYFCASGPAGGLYQETQYFGPGTRLLVL.

The gene calls are TRBV19 and TRBJ1-6; TRBD1 might be the D (6 bases). V was pared by 10 bases and J by 2 bases, with 12 bases between. This CDR3 comprises 14 residues. In germline, CDR1 is LNHDA, CDR2 SQIVND (reference sequence). In DNA, the CDR3 is TGTGCCACCAGGGGCGATACCTATAATTCACCCCTCCACTTT. Translating it yields CATRGDTYNSPLHF.

The chain is built from TRBV10-3 and TRBJ1-2, with unresolved D. CDR3 length: 17 residues. V lost 0 bases and J 3 bases, leaving 17 bases between the germline ends. The V gene's germline CDR1 is ENHRY and CDR2 SYGVKD. The CDR3 here is CAISESLASPEDYGYTF. The CDR3 bases are TGTGCCATCAGTGAGTCCTTGGCCTCCCCTGAGGACTATGGCTACACCTTC.

The DNA for the CDR3 is TGTGCCAGCAGCGCCAGGGGCGAGAATGAAAAACTGTTTTTT. Protein product: CASSARGENEKLFF. The J gene is TRBJ1-4, the V gene TRBV9; D may be TRBD1 (6 bases). Trimming shortened V by 3 bases and J by 5 bases, and 11 bases separated the two germline ends. The length of the CDR3 is 14 residues. The germline CDR1 and CDR2 sequences are SGDLS and YYNGEE.

The CDR3 is CSVEKTRPGNTIYF. As DNA, the CDR3 is TGCAGCGTTGAAAAAACGCGTCCCGGAAACACCATATATTTT. V gene TRBV29-1 combines with J gene TRBJ1-3; D unclear. Germline CDR1 reads SQVTM; CDR2 reads ANQGSEA. The CDR3 has 14 residues. Between the trimmed V and J ends, which lost 2 bases and 4 bases, there was a span of 12 bases.

The chain carries TRBV4-1 and TRBJ2-5; D not resolved. Trimming removed 1 base from V and 5 bases from J, with 14 bases in between. Germline V lookup: CDR1 MGHRA, CDR2 YSYEKL. The CDR3 has 15 amino acids. Here the CDR3 reads CASSQVSGRWETQYF. CDR3 DNA sequence: TGCGCCAGCAGCCAAGTTTCGGGTCGGTGGGAGACCCAGTACTTC.

The genes are TRBV9 and TRBJ1-2; D uncertain. The CDR3 sequence is 14 residues long. Deletions cut 4 bases from V and 4 bases from J, with 14 bases between. CDR1 SGDLS and CDR2 YYNGEE come from the germline V gene. CDR3 in DNA: TGTGCCAGCAGCACGGTTGTGGGAGGCTATGGCTACACCTTC. Translating it yields CASSTVVGGYGYTF.

Only a few counts were recorded for this clone. The chain links TRBV4-3 to TRBJ2-7, with 7 bases fitting TRBD1. The germline V gene has CDR1 LGHNA and CDR2 YSLEER. The CDR3 extends over 15 amino acids. The junction had 8 bases not matched to a gene; V was cut back by 0 bases and J by 6 bases. The CDR3 nucleotides are TGCGCCAGCAGCCAAGAGCGGACAGGCACCGCCGAGCAGTACTTC. This gives the protein CASSQERTGTAEQYF.

DNA for the CDR3: TGTGCCACCAGTGACACAACGCAGGGGGTGACTGAAGCTTTCTTT. Encoded protein: CATSDTTQGVTEAFF. V and J are TRBV24-1 and TRBJ1-1; 7 bases are a match to TRBD1. Germline V gene lookup returns CDR1 KGHDR and CDR2 SFDVKD. V was clipped by 4 bases and J by 5 bases; unmatched bases: 9. This CDR3 has 15 residues.

This clone came up once. The gene calls are TRBV4-2 and TRBJ1-1, with no clear D. The CDR3 sequence is 13 residues long. Germline V CDR1 and CDR2: LGHNA, YNFKEQ. V shed 1 base and J shed 7 bases, with 10 bases lying between them. The CDR3 loop is CASSQVAEVEAFF. The CDR3 nucleotides are TGTGCCAGCAGCCAAGTTGCGGAAGTTGAAGCTTTCTTT.

V is TRBV5-5 and J is TRBJ2-1; D not resolved. Trimming took off 1 base at V and 3 bases at J, with 2 bases between the two ends. The germline V gene has CDR1 SGHKS and CDR2 YYEKEE (reference sequence). This CDR3 comprises 12 residues. The CDR3 region is CASSLLYNEQFF. The CDR3 DNA reads TGTGCCAGCAGCTTGCTCTACAATGAGCAGTTCTTC.

The CDR3 sequence is CSVEDKRGGRGEQFF. The CDR3 DNA is TGCAGCGTTGAAGATAAGCGGGGGGGAAGGGGTGAGCAGTTCTTC. This chain connects TRBV29-1 to TRBJ2-1; 10 positions match TRBD2. The V and J ends lost 0 bases and 9 bases, in that order; junction bases with no gene match: 8. Germline V CDR1 and CDR2: SQVTM, ANQGSEA. There are 15 residues in the CDR3.

V and J are TRBV7-3 and TRBJ1-1; 8 bases align to TRBD1. This CDR3 has 15 amino acids. V dropped 5 bases and J dropped 5; count of bases not matched to a gene: 10. Looked up from germline, CDR1 is SGHTA and CDR2 is FQGTGA. The CDR3 coding sequence is TGTGCCAGCAGCCGGGAGACAGGGGCTGGGACTGAAGCTTTCTTT. Its translation is CASSRETGAGTEAFF.

The chain combines TRBV5-1 with TRBJ2-3; TRBD1 agrees at 11 bases. The germline CDR1 and CDR2 sequences are SGHRS and YFSETQ. The CDR3 has 16 residues. Losses at the gene ends were 4 bases for V and 5 bases for J; bases not matched to a gene: 9. Here the CDR3 reads CASSTRTGGAGDTQYF. The CDR3 nucleotides are TGCGCCAGCAGCACCCGGACAGGGGGCGCGGGAGATACGCAGTATTTT. The full variable domain, its missing parts supplied by reference TRBV5-1 and TRBJ2-3, is KAGVTQTPRYLIKTRGQQVTLSCSPISGHRSVSWYQQTPGQGLQFLFEYFSETQRNKGNFPGRFSGRQFSNSRSEMNVSTLELGDSALYLCASSTRTGGAGDTQYFGPGTRLTVL.

The chain employs TRBV2 and TRBJ1-1; D unresolved. V lost 1 base and J 9 bases, leaving 9 bases between the germline ends. Looked up from germline, CDR1 is SNHLY and CDR2 is FYNNEI. There are 12 residues in the CDR3. Written as DNA, the CDR3 is TGTGCCAGCAGTGAAGGAGGGCGGCAAGCTTTCTTT. Encoded protein: CASSEGGRQAFF.

The chain has TRBV5-1 and TRBJ1-2; TRBD1 aligns across 9 bases. From germline, CDR1 is SGHRS and CDR2 YFSETQ. The CDR3 runs 18 residues. With 4 bases clipped from V and 3 bases from J, the junction kept 16 bases outside the gene matches. This CDR3 reads CASSPYKHRDREDYGYTF. The CDR3 DNA reads TGCGCCAGCAGCCCTTACAAACACCGGGACAGGGAGGACTATGGCTACACCTTC.